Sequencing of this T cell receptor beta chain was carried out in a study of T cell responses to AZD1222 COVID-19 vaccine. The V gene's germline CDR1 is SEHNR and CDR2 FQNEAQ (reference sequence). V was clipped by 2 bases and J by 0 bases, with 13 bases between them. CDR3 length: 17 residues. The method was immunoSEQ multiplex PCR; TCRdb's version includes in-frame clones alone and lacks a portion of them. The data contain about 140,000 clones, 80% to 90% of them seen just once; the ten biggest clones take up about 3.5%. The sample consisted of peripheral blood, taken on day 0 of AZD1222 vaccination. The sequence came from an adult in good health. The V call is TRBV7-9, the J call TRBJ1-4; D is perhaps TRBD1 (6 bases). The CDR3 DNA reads TGTGCCAGCAGCTTAATAGAGGGACACGCAACTAATGAAAAACTGTTTTTT. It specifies CASSLIEGHATNEKLFF. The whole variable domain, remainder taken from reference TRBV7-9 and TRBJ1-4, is DTGVSQNPRHKITKRGQNVTFRCDPISEHNRLYWYRQTLGQGPEFLTYFQNEAQLEKSRLLSDRFSAERPKGSFSTLEIQRTEQGDSAMYLCASSLIEGHATNEKLFFGSGTQLSVL.